Reported below is one T cell receptor (beta chain). The entry originates in a study of OX40 agonist ivuxolimab in advanced cancers. The CDR3 is 15 amino acids. J gave up 0 bases and V 9 bases, and 8 bases lay outside the gene matches. Germline V gives CDR1 MDHEN, CDR2 SYDVKM. TCRdb keeps only in-frame clones here, not all; method: immunoSEQ multiplex PCR. Seen here are under 50,000 clones, around 87% observed once, and the top ten hold 32%. Material: CD4+ or CD8+ T cells sorted from blood, obtained in a trial of the OX40 agonist ivuxolimab. This chain joins TRBV28 and TRBJ2-3; TRBD2 matches 8 bases. The sequence derives from an adult with an advanced solid tumor such as melanoma, head and neck, liver or kidney cancer. The CDR3 reads CASSGGGPSTDTQYF. The CDR3 DNA follows: TGTGCCAGTTCGGGCGGGGGGCCTAGCACAGATACGCAGTATTTT.